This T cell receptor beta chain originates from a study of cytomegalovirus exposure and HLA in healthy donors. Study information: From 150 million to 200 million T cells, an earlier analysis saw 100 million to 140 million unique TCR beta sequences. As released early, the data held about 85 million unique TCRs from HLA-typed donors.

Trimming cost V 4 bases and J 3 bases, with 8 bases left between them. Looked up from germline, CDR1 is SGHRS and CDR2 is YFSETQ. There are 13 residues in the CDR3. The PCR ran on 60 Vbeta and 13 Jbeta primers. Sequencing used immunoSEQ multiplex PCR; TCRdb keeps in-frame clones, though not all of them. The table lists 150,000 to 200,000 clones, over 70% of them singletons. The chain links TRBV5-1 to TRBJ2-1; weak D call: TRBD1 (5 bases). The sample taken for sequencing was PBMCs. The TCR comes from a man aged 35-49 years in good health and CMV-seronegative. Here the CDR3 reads CASSSDSYNEQFF. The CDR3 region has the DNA TGCGCCAGCAGCAGTGACAGCTACAATGAGCAGTTCTTC.